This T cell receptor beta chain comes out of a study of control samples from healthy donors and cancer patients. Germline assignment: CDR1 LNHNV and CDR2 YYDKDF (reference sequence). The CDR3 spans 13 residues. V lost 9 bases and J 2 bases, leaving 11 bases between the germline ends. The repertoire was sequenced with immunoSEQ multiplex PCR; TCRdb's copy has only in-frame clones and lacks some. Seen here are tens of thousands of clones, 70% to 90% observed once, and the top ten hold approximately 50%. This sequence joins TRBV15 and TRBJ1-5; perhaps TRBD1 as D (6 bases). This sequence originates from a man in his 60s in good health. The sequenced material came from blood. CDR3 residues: CATARQGNQPQHF. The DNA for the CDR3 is TGTGCCACAGCGAGACAGGGCAATCAGCCCCAGCATTTT.